The 5 T cell receptor beta chains below come from one sample, sequenced in a study of vaccination effects on CD4 cells after COVID-19. In the ViraFEST assay, antigen-specific CD4+ clonotypes were identified by expansion after peptide-pool stimulation. Culture proceeded for approximately 10 days, and CD4+ T cells were then isolated. This person's SARS-CoV-2 infection, confirmed by PCR, occurred between March and December 2020. These receptors have no identified antigens. The protocol was immunoSEQ multiplex PCR, while the TCRdb copy is restricted to in-frame clones and leaves out a portion. Of 20,000 to 30,000 clones in the sample, 69% were seen once. The sample was CD4+ T cells from PBMCs cultured with SARS-CoV-2 spike peptides, taken before COVID-19 vaccination. The receptors were sampled from a human donor who had a prior SARS-CoV-2 infection.

The chain is built from TRBV6-1 and TRBJ1-2, with 10 positions matching TRBD1. Germline V gene lookup returns CDR1 MNHNS and CDR2 SASEGT. V shed 3 bases, J shed 7 bases, and the junction held 2 bases outside the gene matches. The CDR3 spans 13 residues. The DNA of the CDR3 is TGTGCCAGCAGTGAGACAGGGGGCTTTGGCTACACCTTC. It specifies CASSETGGFGYTF.

The V and J genes are TRBV6-5 and TRBJ1-6, with TRBD1 as a possible D gene (5 bases). CDR1 is MNHEY and CDR2 is SVGAGI in the germline V gene. This CDR3 contains 15 residues. V was clipped by 5 bases and J by 10 bases, with 18 bases between them. The CDR3 is CASSPRQGVRSPLHF. CDR3 nucleotide sequence: TGTGCCAGCAGTCCCCGGCAGGGTGTCAGATCACCCCTCCACTTT.

The CDR3 here is CASSHLAAYNEQFF. In DNA, the CDR3 is TGTGCCAGCAGCCACCTAGCGGCGTACAATGAGCAGTTCTTC. This chain uses TRBV3-1 (or the pseudogene TRBV3-2) with TRBJ2-1; 7 positions match TRBD2. V gave up 3 bases and J gave up 4 bases; unmatched junction bases: 3. The CDR3 is made up of 14 amino acids. Germline lookup yields CDR1 LGHDT and CDR2 YNNKEL (reference sequence).

The V gene is TRBV18, the J gene TRBJ1-3, with no clear D. V shed 2 bases and J shed 3 bases, with 14 bases lying between them. In germline, CDR1 is KGHSH, CDR2 LQKENI. The CDR3 covers 16 residues. The CDR3 DNA sequence: TGTGCCAGCTCACCAGTTGTCGGGGAGGTTGGAAACACCATATATTTT. This codes for CASSPVVGEVGNTIYF.

This clone was detected only a few times. The V gene is TRBV12-3 or TRBV12-4, the J gene TRBJ1-2; D is unresolved. The CDR3 contains 13 residues. V lost 2 bases and J 4 bases, leaving 8 bases between the germline ends. CDR3 protein: CASSLRYGYGYTF. For the CDR3, the DNA is TGTGCCAGCAGTTTACGCTATGGCTATGGCTACACCTTC.